The 2 T cell receptor beta chains given below trace back to one sample, sequenced in a study of spatial heterogeneity in lung cancer. Study outcomes and limitations: Tumor mutation count correlated with how many alpha and beta TCRs expanded intratumorally.

These receptors' antigens are unknown. MiXCR, applied by TCRdb to the 5' RACE reads, yields one record per CDR3 protein. The sample gives roughly 16,000 distinct CDR3 sequences, approximately 6.2% of which show up once; roughly 6.6% is in the top ten. Time point given: sample taken at primary tumor resection. Sequencing used lung tumor tissue, obtained at surgery. The source of these receptors is a male donor with early-stage non-small cell lung cancer.

This clonotype came up many times. V and J are TRBV6-2 or TRBV6-3 and TRBJ2-3; 10 nucleotides line up with TRBD2. The CDR3 is made up of 15 amino acids. Germline CDR1 reads MNHEY; CDR2 reads SVGEGT. J gave up 2 bases and V 6 bases, and 5 bases lay outside the gene matches. The CDR3: CASSRTSGSTDTQYF. The CDR3 DNA reads as TGTGCCAGCAGCCGGACTAGCGGATCCACAGATACGCAGTATTTT.

This clonotype was counted only a few times. CDR3 sequence (DNA): TGTGCCAGCAGCTTGGCCCGGAACACTGAAGCTTTCTTT. This sequence encodes CASSLARNTEAFF. The J gene is TRBJ1-1, the V gene TRBV7-6; no clear D. Germline V lookup: CDR1 SGHVS, CDR2 FNYEAQ. V shed 3 bases and J shed 1 base, with 6 bases lying between them. This CDR3 spans 13 amino acids.